The 24 T cell receptor beta chains below come from one sample, sequenced in a study of blood T cell repertoires in COVID-19. Measured with immunoSEQ multiplex PCR; TCRdb has only the in-frame clones, and not every one. The data hold 150,000 to 200,000 clones, with approximately 92% observed a single time. Material: peripheral blood. The receptors were sampled from a woman between 45 and 65 years old with acute or convalescent COVID-19.

This chain links TRBV25-1 with TRBJ2-3, with TRBD2 identical over 7 bases. Germline V CDR1 and CDR2: MGHDK, SYGVNS. V shed 1 base, J shed 0 bases, and the junction held 4 bases outside the gene matches. The CDR3 covers 16 residues. The CDR3 DNA is TGTGCCAGCAGTGAATTACTCGGGGGGAGCACAGATACGCAGTATTTT. Amino acid sequence: CASSELLGGSTDTQYF.

This rearrangement joins TRBV3-1 (or the pseudogene TRBV3-2) to TRBJ1-4, with TRBD1 matching 10 bases. Germline CDR1 reads LGHDT; CDR2 reads YNNKEL (reference sequence). The CDR3 runs to 15 residues. Trimming at V came to 2 bases and at J to 6 bases, leaving 3 bases not matched to a gene. The DNA of the CDR3 is TGTGCCAGCAGCCAAACCGGGACAGGGGATGAAAAACTGTTTTTT. Translated: CASSQTGTGDEKLFF.

This clone showed up just once. The chain employs TRBV5-6 and TRBJ2-7; 8 positions agree with TRBD2. Unmatched junction bases numbered 11, after V lost 3 bases and J lost 6 bases. The CDR3 runs 15 residues. CDR1 and CDR2 (germline): SGHDT, YYEEEE. CDR3 protein: CASSSRGRPIPEQYF. CDR3 coding DNA: TGTGCCAGCAGCTCACGCGGGAGGCCAATCCCCGAGCAGTACTTC.

This clone has just one count. J is TRBJ2-7 and V is TRBV6-2 or TRBV6-3; D gene unclear. This CDR3 is built from 14 residues. The V gene lost 2 bases and the J gene lost 3 bases, with 11 bases spanning the gap. CDR1 is MNHEY and CDR2 is SVGEGT in the germline V gene. The chain's CDR3 is CASSYRLYSYEQYF. As DNA, the CDR3 is TGTGCCAGCAGTTACCGGTTGTACAGCTACGAGCAGTACTTC.

The chain uses TRBV2 and TRBJ1-5; no reliable D call. V gave up 6 bases and J gave up 2 bases, with 5 bases separating them. Germline assignment: CDR1 SNHLY and CDR2 FYNNEI. This CDR3 is built from 12 residues. The CDR3 is CASRSGNQPQHF. Written as DNA, the CDR3 is TGTGCCAGCAGGTCAGGCAATCAGCCCCAGCATTTT.

This sequence joins TRBV24-1 and TRBJ1-2; the D gene is possibly TRBD1 (6 bases). In germline, CDR1 is KGHDR, CDR2 SFDVKD. V dropped 5 bases and J dropped 4 bases, with 19 bases sitting between them. The CDR3 length is 16 residues. CDR3 residues: CATSGMDRFRSYGYTF. The DNA for the CDR3 is TGTGCCACCAGTGGGATGGACAGATTCCGGTCCTATGGCTACACCTTC.

The rearrangement links TRBV30 to TRBJ1-1; D is ambiguous. V was pared by 1 base and J by 0 bases, with 6 bases between. CDR3 length: 13 amino acids. The germline CDR1 and CDR2 sequences are GTSNPN and SVGIG (reference sequence). This CDR3 reads CAWSGQMNTEAFF. DNA of the CDR3: TGTGCCTGGAGTGGACAAATGAACACTGAAGCTTTCTTT.

V and J are TRBV12-5 and TRBJ2-5, with TRBD2 matching over 7 bases. V trimming: 6 bases; J trimming: 5 bases; junction bases outside the gene matches: 6. This CDR3 has 13 residues. The germline CDR1 and CDR2 sequences are LGHNT and FRNRAP. The CDR3, as DNA: TGTGCTAGTGGAACCGTGGGGGGGGAGACCCAGTACTTC. Translating gives CASGTVGGETQYF.

The chain is built from TRBV10-3 and TRBJ1-3; possibly TRBD1 for D (6 bases). Trimming stripped 7 bases from V and 0 bases from J, with 16 bases between. Germline CDR1 is ENHRY and CDR2 is SYGVKD. The CDR3 is made up of 16 amino acids. The CDR3 bases are TGTGCCATCACTTCGACAGGCGCCAACTCTGGAAACACCATATATTTT. Its translation is CAITSTGANSGNTIYF.

The genes are TRBV4-3 and TRBJ2-4, with 8 positions matching TRBD1. This CDR3 is 15 amino acids long. The V gene's germline CDR1 is LGHNA and CDR2 YSLEER. V dropped 0 bases and J dropped 8; count of bases not matched to a gene: 6. The CDR3: CASSQENSGGDIQYF. The CDR3 region has the DNA TGCGCCAGCAGCCAAGAGAATTCAGGGGGCGACATTCAGTACTTC.

The chain employs TRBV15 and TRBJ2-7; weak D call: TRBD1 (5 bases). Trimming took 0 bases from V and 3 from J, leaving 12 bases between them. Germline V gene sequence: CDR1 LNHNV, CDR2 YYDKDF (reference sequence). The CDR3 covers 15 residues. CDR3 in amino acids: CATSRDVTAGYEQYF. In DNA, the CDR3 is TGTGCCACCAGCAGAGATGTGACAGCAGGCTACGAGCAGTACTTC.

The V call is TRBV6-5, the J call TRBJ1-3; TRBD1 is a possible D gene (5 bases). CDR1 is MNHEY, CDR2 SVGAGI, per germline. This CDR3 has 15 residues. The V and J ends lost 6 bases and 0 bases respectively, with 12 bases between them. The CDR3 is CASRGQPSSGNTIYF. The CDR3, as DNA: TGTGCCAGCAGAGGACAACCGAGCTCTGGAAACACCATATATTTT.

The chain is built from TRBV9 and TRBJ2-3; 15 bases fit TRBD2. Germline CDR1 and CDR2: SGDLS and YYNGEE. With V trimmed by 3 bases and J by 6 bases, 8 bases remained unmatched. The CDR3 has 17 amino acids. The CDR3 protein is CASSAGTSGRSWDTQYF. CDR3 nucleotides: TGTGCCAGCAGCGCGGGGACTAGCGGGAGGTCTTGGGATACGCAGTATTTT. Looking up the rest from reference TRBV9 and TRBJ2-3 gives the full variable domain: DSGVTQTPKHLITATGQRVTLRCSPRSGDLSVYWYQQSLDQGLQFLIQYYNGEERAKGNILERFSAQQFPDLHSELNLSSLELGDSALYFCASSAGTSGRSWDTQYFGPGTRLTVL.

This clone has a single count. V usage is TRBV9 and J usage is TRBJ1-1, with 7 bases lining up with TRBD1. Germline V gives CDR1 SGDLS, CDR2 YYNGEE. The J segment lost 8 bases and the V segment lost 1 base, leaving 2 bases of the junction unmatched. The CDR3 covers 12 residues. CDR3 DNA: TGTGCCAGCAGCGTAACGACAGGGGAAGCTTTCTTT. Translating gives CASSVTTGEAFF.

The chain is built from TRBV3-1 (or the pseudogene TRBV3-2) and TRBJ1-1, with no clear D. This CDR3 has 12 residues. The germline V gene encodes CDR1 LGHDT and CDR2 YNNKEL (reference sequence). V lost 4 bases to trimming and J lost 1 base, with 4 bases between them. CDR3 nucleotides: TGTGCCAGCAGCCGAGGGAACACTGAAGCTTTCTTT. Translation: CASSRGNTEAFF.

This chain uses TRBV27 with TRBJ1-1, with TRBD1 identical over 8 bases. This CDR3 has 17 amino acids. With V trimmed by 4 bases and J by 3 bases, 13 bases remained unmatched. Germline V lookup: CDR1 MNHEY, CDR2 SMNVEV (reference sequence). CDR3 in amino acids: CASSSAGTGRVDTEAFF. Here the CDR3 DNA reads TGTGCCAGCAGTTCCGCCGGGACAGGCCGAGTGGACACTGAAGCTTTCTTT.

The genes are TRBV11-3 and TRBJ2-7; D is uncertain. The germline gives CDR1 SGHNT, CDR2 YENEEA. CDR3 length equals 17 residues. V was cut by 0 bases and J by 4 bases, with 19 bases left in between. The CDR3 sequence is CASSLEKLAELFYEQYF. Here the CDR3 DNA reads TGTGCCAGCAGCTTAGAGAAACTGGCGGAGCTCTTTTACGAGCAGTACTTC.

In its sample, this clone was seen once. The V gene is TRBV28, the J gene TRBJ1-5; 7 bases line up with TRBD1. V lost 6 bases, J lost 8 bases, and 13 bases stayed unmatched. The CDR3 sequence is 15 residues long. In germline, CDR1 is MDHEN, CDR2 SYDVKM. The CDR3 spells CASSLTDRERKPQHF. The CDR3 nucleotides read TGTGCCAGCAGCCTCACCGACAGGGAACGGAAGCCCCAGCATTTT. Filled out from reference TRBV28 and TRBJ1-5, the complete variable domain reads DVKVTQSSRYLVKRTGEKVFLECVQDMDHENMFWYRQDPGLGLRLIYFSYDVKMKEKGDIPEGYSVSREKKERFSLILESASTNQTSMYLCASSLTDRERKPQHFGDGTRLSIL.

This clone has just one count. This chain uses TRBV7-9 with TRBJ1-1, with D uncertain. The CDR3 loop spans 14 amino acids. V shed 0 bases and J shed 1 base, with 6 bases lying between them. Germline V gene sequence: CDR1 SEHNR, CDR2 FQNEAQ (reference sequence). The CDR3 sequence is CASSLALGNTEAFF. CDR3 coding DNA: TGTGCCAGCAGCTTAGCGCTAGGGAACACTGAAGCTTTCTTT.

This clone came up once. This chain connects TRBV4-1 to TRBJ2-7; 7 positions match TRBD2. The CDR3 length is 15 residues. The V segment lost 0 bases and the J segment 2 bases; nucleotides outside the gene matches: 4. Germline V lookup: CDR1 MGHRA, CDR2 YSYEKL. For the CDR3, the DNA is TGCGCCAGCAGCCAAGATGGGGGGGGGACCTACGAGCAGTACTTC. Translation gives CASSQDGGGTYEQYF.

The gene calls are TRBV28 and TRBJ1-2; 8 positions agree with TRBD1. The V gene's germline CDR1 is MDHEN and CDR2 SYDVKM. The CDR3 covers 10 residues. Written as DNA, the CDR3 is TGTCGGACAGGGATGAATGGCTACACCTTC. Its translation is CRTGMNGYTF.

This rearrangement joins TRBV12-3 or TRBV12-4 to TRBJ2-6; D remains unclear. V lost 8 bases and J lost 2, with 7 bases in between. The CDR3 runs to 13 residues. As DNA, the CDR3 is TGTGCCAGCCGTCTAACTGGGGCCAACGTCCTGACTTTC. It translates to CASRLTGANVLTF.

CDR3 nucleotides: TGTGCCAGCAGCCCCACAGGGAGAGGCTACACCTTC. Its translation: CASSPTGRGYTF. The chain links TRBV28 to TRBJ1-2; tentative D call: TRBD1 (6 bases). V was pared by 6 bases and J by 8 bases, with 13 bases between. CDR3 size: 12 residues. The V gene's germline CDR1 is MDHEN and CDR2 SYDVKM.

The chain combines TRBV4-2 with TRBJ1-4; 8 bases match TRBD1. CDR3 length equals 16 residues. V was pared by 0 bases and J by 2 bases, with 2 bases of the junction left unmatched. Germline CDR1 reads LGHNA; CDR2 reads YNFKEQ. The CDR3 spells CASSQDWTGTNEKLFF. The CDR3 DNA reads as TGTGCCAGCAGCCAAGATTGGACAGGGACTAATGAAAAACTGTTTTTT.